These T cell receptor beta chains were read from a single sample in a study of T cells after yellow fever vaccination. TCRdb itself ran the 5' RACE reads through MiXCR, one entry per CDR3 protein. The sample has 350,000 or so distinct CDR3 sequences; approximately 8% are singletons. The material sequenced was PBMCs, taken approximately 40 days after the first yellow fever vaccination. These receptors were obtained from a man younger than 35 who received the YFV17D yellow fever vaccine. CDR3s include the opening cysteine and the closing phenylalanine or tryptophan. The order of the fields is clone size, V gene, D gene, J gene, CDR3 protein, CDR3 DNA. A D gene is named only where the DNA matches it firmly. Size values are once, few and many counts, or a class for expanded clones, and some rows have none.

few	TRBV27	.	TRBJ1-2	CASSGGRDYYGYTF	TGTGCCAGCAGTGGCGGACGGGACTACTATGGCTACACCTTC
.	TRBV25-1	.	TRBJ2-3	CASSDNGALTSTDTQYF	TGTGCCAGCAGTGATAACGGAGCTCTAACTAGCACAGATACGCAGTATTTT
.	TRBV11-2	.	TRBJ2-2	CASSLVQGPNTGELFF	TGTGCCAGCAGCTTAGTGCAGGGCCCGAACACCGGGGAGCTGTTTTTT
few	TRBV29-1	.	TRBJ1-5	CSVEQGMNQPQHF	TGCAGCGTTGAACAGGGAATGAATCAGCCCCAGCATTTT
few	TRBV7-8	.	TRBJ2-5	CASSSPDDRETQYF	TGTGCCAGCAGCTCGCCGGACGATAGGGAGACCCAGTACTTC
many	TRBV7-2	TRBD1	TRBJ2-7	CASSVTRDRAREQYF	TGTGCCAGCAGCGTCACCCGGGACAGGGCGAGAGAGCAGTACTTC
few	TRBV7-2	.	TRBJ1-2	CASSLGYRGAEGYTF	TGTGCCAGCAGCTTAGGATATCGGGGGGCGGAGGGCTACACCTTC
.	TRBV6-1	TRBD2	TRBJ2-3	CASSPGLAGPDTQYF	TGTGCCAGCAGTCCGGGACTAGCGGGTCCAGATACGCAGTATTTT
.	TRBV19	TRBD1	TRBJ2-1	CAISSRDRIYNEQFF	TGTGCCATATCTTCAAGGGACAGGATCTACAATGAGCAGTTCTTC
.	TRBV28	TRBD1	TRBJ2-3	CASSDGQGTDKQYF	TGTGCCAGCAGTGACGGACAGGGGACAGATAAGCAGTATTTT
.	TRBV12-3/TRBV12-4	.	TRBJ2-1	CASSLYYTPNEQFF	TGTGCCAGCAGTTTATACTACACACCCAATGAGCAGTTCTTC
.	TRBV7-2	.	TRBJ1-5	CASSLGIQQPQHF	TGTGCCAGCAGCTTAGGAATCCAGCAGCCCCAGCATTTT
few	TRBV20-1	.	TRBJ2-3	CSAREPRGQIATDTQYF	TGCAGTGCTAGAGAGCCCCGAGGGCAGATCGCCACAGATACGCAGTATTTT
many	TRBV5-6	.	TRBJ1-2	CASSLDRRIVSYGYTF	TGTGCCAGCAGCTTGGATCGGCGGATAGTAAGCTATGGCTACACCTTC
few	TRBV19	.	TRBJ1-2	CASSRQAWGYTF	TGTGCCAGTAGTAGACAGGCCTGGGGCTACACCTTC
few	TRBV5-1	.	TRBJ1-4	CASSLDRGPANEKLFF	TGCGCCAGCAGCTTGGATCGGGGACCGGCTAATGAAAAACTGTTTTTT
few	TRBV6-2/TRBV6-3	.	TRBJ1-1	CASEMNTEAFF	TGTGCCAGTGAGATGAACACTGAAGCTTTCTTT
few	TRBV7-3	.	TRBJ2-6	CASSRWLGDSGANVLTF	TGTGCCAGCAGCCGCTGGTTGGGGGACTCTGGGGCCAACGTCCTGACTTTC
.	TRBV19	TRBD1	TRBJ2-7	CASSIVWTGGLSYEQYF	TGTGCCAGTAGTATAGTCTGGACAGGGGGTCTGTCCTACGAGCAGTACTTC
.	TRBV2	TRBD1	TRBJ1-5	CASSTKGAPNQPQHF	TGTGCCAGCAGCACCAAGGGGGCCCCAAATCAGCCCCAGCATTTT
few	TRBV20-1	.	TRBJ2-7	CSAEARGYEQYF	TGCAGTGCTGAAGCTAGGGGTTACGAGCAGTACTTC
many	TRBV12-3/TRBV12-4	.	TRBJ1-1	CASSLGGANEAFF	TGTGCCAGCAGTTTAGGAGGGGCCAATGAAGCTTTCTTT
.	TRBV16	.	TRBJ1-5	CASSQNGENQPQHF	TGTGCCAGCAGCCAAAACGGTGAGAATCAGCCCCAGCATTTT
.	TRBV7-9	TRBD1	TRBJ2-4	CASSAKGQGLGIQYF	TGTGCCAGCAGCGCGAAGGGACAGGGCCTGGGCATTCAGTACTTC
few	TRBV5-6	.	TRBJ2-7	CASSGQTYEQYF	TGTGCCAGCAGCGGACAGACCTACGAGCAGTACTTC
few	TRBV6-5	.	TRBJ2-7	CASSYLLGNEQYF	TGTGCCAGCAGTTATTTGTTAGGGAACGAGCAGTACTTC
few	TRBV7-2	.	TRBJ2-3	CASSPQQFSDTQYF	TGTGCCAGCAGCCCGCAACAATTTTCAGATACGCAGTATTTT
.	TRBV20-1	.	TRBJ2-2	CSARYRNTGELFF	TGCAGTGCTAGATACAGGAACACCGGGGAGCTGTTTTTT
many	TRBV5-1	.	TRBJ2-7	CASSLEAPSNEQYF	TGCGCCAGCAGCTTGGAGGCTCCTTCAAACGAGCAGTACTTC
.	TRBV21-1	.	TRBJ2-7	CASSTRLPRDRGREQYF	TGTGCCAGCAGCACCCGACTTCCCCGGGACAGGGGGCGCGAGCAGTACTTC